These T cell receptor beta chains were read from a single sample in a study of cytomegalovirus exposure and HLA in healthy donors. Repertoires were generated with immunoSEQ multiplex PCR, while TCRdb's copy carries only in-frame clones and drops some. The table has 95,000 to 150,000 clones, around 68% seen once. Material for sequencing was PBMCs. All receptors derive from a man aged 35-49 years in good health and CMV-seropositive. The CDR3 runs from the conserved cysteine through the conserved F or W. The order of the fields is J gene, D gene, clone size, V gene, CDR3 protein, CDR3 DNA. The D gene is left open where the match is weak. Not every row has a clone size; where given, it reads once, few, many or a size class.

j_gene: TRBJ1-3; d_gene: -; abundance: -; v_gene: TRBV27; CDR3aa: CASSLSWERTGNTIYF; CDR3nt: TGTGCCAGCAGTTTATCATGGGAGAGGACTGGAAACACCATATATTTT
j_gene: TRBJ2-2; d_gene: -; abundance: -; v_gene: TRBV14; CDR3aa: CASSLRDIYTGELFF; CDR3nt: TGTGCCAGCAGCCTCCGGGACATTTACACCGGGGAGCTGTTTTTT
j_gene: TRBJ1-5; d_gene: -; abundance: -; v_gene: TRBV28; CDR3aa: CASSLSGWSNQPQHF; CDR3nt: TGTGCCAGCAGTTTATCGGGGTGGAGCAATCAGCCCCAGCATTTT
j_gene: TRBJ1-6; d_gene: -; abundance: -; v_gene: TRBV19; CDR3aa: CASSIGEEVSGSPLHF; CDR3nt: TGTGCCAGTAGTATAGGAGAGGAGGTATCGGGTTCACCCCTCCACTTT
j_gene: TRBJ2-3; d_gene: TRBD2; abundance: -; v_gene: TRBV5-1; CDR3aa: CASSSGLAGGSDTQYF; CDR3nt: TGCGCCAGCAGCTCAGGACTAGCGGGGGGTTCCGATACGCAGTATTTT
j_gene: TRBJ1-4; d_gene: -; abundance: -; v_gene: TRBV7-9; CDR3aa: CASSSSIGNEKLFF; CDR3nt: TGTGCCAGCAGCTCCTCAATCGGTAATGAAAAACTGTTTTTT
j_gene: TRBJ1-2; d_gene: -; abundance: medium-sized; v_gene: TRBV11-2; CDR3aa: CASSSTDYGYTF; CDR3nt: TGTGCCAGCAGCTCCACTGACTATGGCTACACCTTC
j_gene: TRBJ1-3; d_gene: -; abundance: -; v_gene: TRBV6-1; CDR3aa: CASSGTTGNTIYF; CDR3nt: TGTGCCAGCAGTGGGACAACTGGAAACACCATATATTTT
j_gene: TRBJ1-2; d_gene: TRBD1; abundance: few; v_gene: TRBV5-1; CDR3aa: CASSTGQGPYGYTF; CDR3nt: TGCGCCAGCAGCACAGGACAGGGACCCTATGGCTACACCTTC
j_gene: TRBJ2-1; d_gene: -; abundance: -; v_gene: TRBV5-1; CDR3aa: CASSLEGPYNEQFF; CDR3nt: TGCGCCAGCAGCTTGGAGGGGCCCTACAATGAGCAGTTCTTC
j_gene: TRBJ1-1; d_gene: -; abundance: few; v_gene: TRBV19; CDR3aa: CASSFGGMNTEAFF; CDR3nt: TGTGCCAGTAGTTTCGGGGGAATGAACACTGAAGCTTTCTTT
j_gene: TRBJ1-1; d_gene: -; abundance: -; v_gene: TRBV11-2; CDR3aa: CASSFGILNTEAFF; CDR3nt: TGTGCCAGCAGCTTCGGTATTCTGAACACTGAAGCTTTCTTT
j_gene: TRBJ1-2; d_gene: -; abundance: few; v_gene: TRBV4-1; CDR3aa: CASSQNSGENYGYTF; CDR3nt: TGCGCCAGCAGCCAAAATAGTGGAGAGAACTATGGCTACACCTTC
j_gene: TRBJ2-6; d_gene: -; abundance: -; v_gene: TRBV19; CDR3aa: CASSPDSGANVLTF; CDR3nt: TGTGCCAGTAGTCCAGACTCTGGGGCCAACGTCCTGACTTTC
j_gene: TRBJ2-7; d_gene: TRBD2; abundance: -; v_gene: TRBV27; CDR3aa: CASSPGTGGIGQYF; CDR3nt: TGTGCCAGCAGTCCGGGGACCGGGGGGATCGGGCAGTACTTC
j_gene: TRBJ1-5; d_gene: -; abundance: few; v_gene: TRBV2; CDR3aa: CASSPGGSNQPQHF; CDR3nt: TGTGCCAGCAGCCCCGGGGGTAGCAATCAGCCCCAGCATTTT
j_gene: TRBJ2-5; d_gene: TRBD2; abundance: -; v_gene: TRBV9; CDR3aa: CASSVVPGGQETQYF; CDR3nt: TGTGCCAGCAGCGTAGTTCCGGGGGGCCAAGAGACCCAGTACTTC
j_gene: TRBJ2-7; d_gene: -; abundance: few; v_gene: TRBV15; CDR3aa: CATSRDPTYEQYF; CDR3nt: TGTGCCACCAGCAGAGATCCAACCTACGAGCAGTACTTC
j_gene: TRBJ1-1; d_gene: -; abundance: few; v_gene: TRBV30; CDR3aa: CAWGPGEVEAFF; CDR3nt: TGTGCCTGGGGCCCCGGGGAGGTTGAAGCTTTCTTT
j_gene: TRBJ1-2; d_gene: TRBD1; abundance: -; v_gene: TRBV7-2; CDR3aa: CASSPQPGQQSYGYTF; CDR3nt: TGTGCCAGCAGCCCCCAACCGGGACAGCAATCCTATGGCTACACCTTC
j_gene: TRBJ2-7; d_gene: TRBD1; abundance: -; v_gene: TRBV28; CDR3aa: CASGDSYEQYF; CDR3nt: TGTGCCAGCGGGGACAGCTACGAGCAGTACTTC
j_gene: TRBJ1-4; d_gene: TRBD1; abundance: -; v_gene: TRBV29-1; CDR3aa: CSGPRDRGLVANEKLFF; CDR3nt: TGCAGCGGACCCCGGGACAGGGGGCTTGTAGCTAATGAAAAACTGTTTTTT
j_gene: TRBJ2-5; d_gene: -; abundance: -; v_gene: TRBV7-9; CDR3aa: CASSLGATQYF; CDR3nt: TGTGCCAGCAGCTTAGGCGCGACCCAGTACTTC
j_gene: TRBJ2-7; d_gene: -; abundance: -; v_gene: TRBV14; CDR3aa: CASSLMGSLAHYEQYF; CDR3nt: TGTGCCAGCAGCTTGATGGGGAGTCTGGCCCACTACGAGCAGTACTTC
j_gene: TRBJ2-1; d_gene: TRBD2; abundance: -; v_gene: TRBV7-2; CDR3aa: CASSLNAREGHNEQFF; CDR3nt: TGTGCCAGCAGCTTAAACGCGCGGGAGGGCCACAATGAGCAGTTCTTC
j_gene: TRBJ1-4; d_gene: -; abundance: -; v_gene: TRBV5-5; CDR3aa: CASSLQIPGRLFF; CDR3nt: TGTGCCAGCAGCTTGCAGATTCCAGGCCGACTGTTTTTT
j_gene: TRBJ1-1; d_gene: -; abundance: -; v_gene: TRBV10-1; CDR3aa: CASSRAKNTEAFF; CDR3nt: TGCGCCAGCAGTAGAGCAAAGAACACTGAAGCTTTCTTT
j_gene: TRBJ2-5; d_gene: TRBD1; abundance: -; v_gene: TRBV29-1; CDR3aa: CSVGTGNPQETQYF; CDR3nt: TGCAGCGTTGGGACAGGGAATCCCCAAGAGACCCAGTACTTC
j_gene: TRBJ2-1; d_gene: TRBD2; abundance: -; v_gene: TRBV11-2; CDR3aa: CASSGTSGRNPYNEQFF; CDR3nt: TGTGCCAGCAGCGGGACTAGCGGGAGGAACCCCTACAATGAGCAGTTCTTC
j_gene: TRBJ2-7; d_gene: TRBD1; abundance: -; v_gene: TRBV4-2; CDR3aa: CASSQATGGYYYEQYF; CDR3nt: TGTGCCAGCAGCCAAGCCACAGGGGGCTATTACTACGAGCAGTACTTC
j_gene: TRBJ1-1; d_gene: -; abundance: -; v_gene: TRBV28; CDR3aa: CASSLSSGQPNTEAFF; CDR3nt: TGTGCCAGCAGTTTATCCTCTGGACAGCCGAACACTGAAGCTTTCTTT
j_gene: TRBJ2-1; d_gene: -; abundance: -; v_gene: TRBV7-9; CDR3aa: CASSLVLTGNEQFF; CDR3nt: TGTGCCAGCAGCTTAGTGTTGACGGGCAATGAGCAGTTCTTC
j_gene: TRBJ1-5; d_gene: -; abundance: once; v_gene: TRBV10-3; CDR3aa: CAISDGLGSQPQHF; CDR3nt: TGTGCCATCAGTGACGGACTTGGGAGTCAGCCCCAGCATTTT
j_gene: TRBJ1-1; d_gene: TRBD1; abundance: -; v_gene: TRBV6-6; CDR3aa: CASSNDRGPTEAFF; CDR3nt: TGTGCCAGCAGTAACGACAGGGGTCCCACTGAAGCTTTCTTT
j_gene: TRBJ1-4; d_gene: TRBD1; abundance: -; v_gene: TRBV6-1; CDR3aa: CASRGQGGTNEKLFF; CDR3nt: TGTGCCAGCAGGGGACAGGGAGGGACTAATGAAAAACTGTTTTTT
j_gene: TRBJ1-1; d_gene: TRBD1; abundance: -; v_gene: TRBV6-5; CDR3aa: CASSARDRGLSEAFF; CDR3nt: TGTGCCAGCAGTGCCCGGGACAGGGGCCTCTCTGAAGCTTTCTTT
j_gene: TRBJ2-1; d_gene: TRBD1; abundance: -; v_gene: TRBV6-4; CDR3aa: CASSQTRTGIGRNEQFF; CDR3nt: TGTGCCAGCAGTCAGACACGGACAGGGATCGGAAGGAATGAGCAGTTCTTC
j_gene: TRBJ1-1; d_gene: TRBD1; abundance: -; v_gene: TRBV29-1; CDR3aa: CSVDLPGQGKGAFF; CDR3nt: TGCAGCGTTGATCTCCCTGGACAGGGAAAAGGAGCTTTCTTT
j_gene: TRBJ2-7; d_gene: -; abundance: -; v_gene: TRBV14; CDR3aa: CASSQGVAPRYEQYF; CDR3nt: TGTGCCAGCAGCCAAGGAGTTGCGCCCCGCTACGAGCAGTACTTC
j_gene: TRBJ2-7; d_gene: -; abundance: -; v_gene: TRBV28; CDR3aa: CASLGPGLYGEQYF; CDR3nt: TGTGCCAGTCTCGGTCCGGGACTGTACGGGGAGCAGTACTTC
j_gene: TRBJ2-3; d_gene: TRBD2; abundance: -; v_gene: TRBV5-1; CDR3aa: CASSLRLAGGLTDTQYF; CDR3nt: TGCGCCAGCAGTCTTAGACTAGCGGGGGGCCTCACAGATACGCAGTATTTT
j_gene: TRBJ1-5; d_gene: -; abundance: -; v_gene: TRBV7-2; CDR3aa: CASSPFGQYNQPQHF; CDR3nt: TGTGCCAGCAGTCCGTTCGGACAGTACAATCAGCCCCAGCATTTT
j_gene: TRBJ2-1; d_gene: -; abundance: few; v_gene: TRBV11-2; CDR3aa: CASSLPPPQGNEQFF; CDR3nt: TGTGCCAGCAGCTTACCCCCCCCTCAGGGGAATGAGCAGTTCTTC
j_gene: TRBJ2-7; d_gene: -; abundance: -; v_gene: TRBV5-8; CDR3aa: CASSFLSRAYEQYF; CDR3nt: TGTGCCAGCAGCTTCCTGTCCAGGGCCTACGAGCAGTACTTC
j_gene: TRBJ2-7; d_gene: -; abundance: -; v_gene: TRBV7-9; CDR3aa: CASSLLGQGGGYEQYF; CDR3nt: TGTGCCAGCAGCTTATTAGGGCAGGGGGGAGGCTACGAGCAGTACTTC
j_gene: TRBJ2-5; d_gene: -; abundance: -; v_gene: TRBV28; CDR3aa: CASRPVAYQETQYF; CDR3nt: TGTGCCAGCAGACCAGTAGCGTACCAAGAGACCCAGTACTTC
j_gene: TRBJ1-3; d_gene: -; abundance: -; v_gene: TRBV7-6; CDR3aa: CASSRGGGGSGNTIYF; CDR3nt: TGTGCCAGCAGCCGAGGTGGGGGGGGCTCTGGAAACACCATATATTTT
j_gene: TRBJ1-6; d_gene: TRBD1; abundance: -; v_gene: TRBV5-1; CDR3aa: CASSIGQGASPLHF; CDR3nt: TGCGCCAGCAGCATCGGACAGGGGGCCTCACCCCTCCACTTT
j_gene: TRBJ2-2; d_gene: -; abundance: -; v_gene: TRBV5-4; CDR3aa: CASSLGQMNTGELFF; CDR3nt: TGTGCCAGCAGCTTGGGACAGATGAACACCGGGGAGCTGTTTTTT
j_gene: TRBJ2-7; d_gene: TRBD1; abundance: -; v_gene: TRBV28; CDR3aa: CASSLAGTGRNEQYF; CDR3nt: TGTGCCAGCAGTTTAGCTGGGACAGGGAGGAACGAGCAGTACTTC
j_gene: TRBJ2-1; d_gene: -; abundance: -; v_gene: TRBV21-1; CDR3aa: CASSKVGTGFNNEQFF; CDR3nt: TGTGCCAGCAGCAAAGTTGGGACAGGCTTCAACAATGAGCAGTTCTTC
j_gene: TRBJ2-2; d_gene: TRBD1; abundance: -; v_gene: TRBV5-1; CDR3aa: CASSLGTENTGELFF; CDR3nt: TGCGCCAGCAGTCTCGGGACAGAGAACACCGGGGAGCTGTTTTTT
j_gene: TRBJ1-2; d_gene: -; abundance: -; v_gene: TRBV7-2; CDR3aa: CASSLGQNYGYTF; CDR3nt: TGTGCCAGCAGCTTAGGGCAGAACTATGGCTACACCTTC